Listed here are 18 T cell receptor beta chains from one sample, sequenced in a study of blood T cell repertoires in COVID-19. Repertoires were generated with immunoSEQ multiplex PCR, while TCRdb's copy carries only in-frame clones and drops some. The table has some 80,000 clones, around nine tenths seen once. Sequences were obtained from peripheral blood. Source of these receptors: an elderly man with active or convalescent COVID-19.

The chain combines TRBV3-1 (or the pseudogene TRBV3-2) with TRBJ1-2, with no clear D. The germline gives CDR1 LGHDT, CDR2 YNNKEL (reference sequence). CDR3 length: 13 residues. Trimming cost V 3 bases and J 3 bases, with 8 bases left between them. DNA for the CDR3: TGTGCCAGCAGCCACCAAGCCCACTATGGCTACACCTTC. This gives the protein CASSHQAHYGYTF.

The rearrangement uses TRBV7-9 and TRBJ2-1; TRBD2 might be the D (5 bases). CDR3 size: 13 residues. V was cut by 1 base and J by 10 bases, with 11 bases left in between. Per germline, CDR1 SEHNR and CDR2 FQNEAQ (reference sequence). CDR3 coding DNA: TGTGCCAGCAGCTTAGGACTTGGCGGGGAGCAGTTCTTC. As protein: CASSLGLGGEQFF.

The chain uses TRBV7-9 and TRBJ1-5; the match to TRBD1 covers 7 bases. This CDR3 has 15 amino acids. CDR1 and CDR2 (germline): SEHNR, FQNEAQ (reference sequence). The trim removed 5 bases at V and 6 bases at J, leaving 10 bases unmatched. The CDR3: CASSRGSRGIQPQHF. As DNA, the CDR3 is TGTGCCAGCAGCCGAGGGTCCAGGGGGATTCAGCCCCAGCATTTT. Looking up the rest from reference TRBV7-9 and TRBJ1-5 gives the full variable domain: DTGVSQNPRHKITKRGQNVTFRCDPISEHNRLYWYRQTLGQGPEFLTYFQNEAQLEKSRLLSDRFSAERPKGSFSTLEIQRTEQGDSAMYLCASSRGSRGIQPQHFGDGTRLSIL.

The gene calls are TRBV30 and TRBJ1-3; D not certain. Germline values: CDR1 GTSNPN, CDR2 SVGIG (reference sequence). This CDR3 spans 12 amino acids. With 5 bases removed from V and 7 bases from J, the gap between germline ends came to 12 bases. The CDR3 DNA reads TGTGCCTGGGCCACACAGAGTAACACCATATATTTT. Its protein product is CAWATQSNTIYF.

The genes are TRBV13 and TRBJ2-5; 9 bases map to TRBD1. The CDR3 runs to 14 residues. Germline V CDR1 and CDR2: PRHDT, FYEKMQ (reference sequence). V lost 5 bases to trimming and J lost 9 bases; unmatched junction nucleotides: 10. In DNA form, the CDR3 reads TGTGCCAGCAGCACCAGACAGGGGGTCGGGCCCCAGTACTTC. It encodes CASSTRQGVGPQYF.

This chain uses TRBV6-5 with TRBJ1-3, with 8 bases matching TRBD1. Trimming at V came to 5 bases and at J to 6 bases, leaving 3 bases not matched to a gene. Germline V gene lookup returns CDR1 MNHEY and CDR2 SVGAGI. There are 13 residues in the CDR3. CDR3 sequence (DNA): TGTGCCAGCAGTATACAGGGGGAAAACACCATATATTTT. This codes for CASSIQGENTIYF.

The chain has TRBV9 and TRBJ2-5; D might be TRBD2 (7 bases). V was shortened by 4 bases and J by 5 bases, with 18 bases between the two germline ends. The CDR3 totals 15 residues. Germline V gene lookup returns CDR1 SGDLS and CDR2 YYNGEE. CDR3 residues: CASSISQGRGETQYF. The CDR3 DNA follows: TGTGCCAGCAGCATTTCCCAGGGGAGGGGGGAGACCCAGTACTTC.

This chain uses TRBV3-1 (or the pseudogene TRBV3-2) with TRBJ2-7, with 9 bases aligning to TRBD1. CDR3 length: 14 residues. Looked up from germline, CDR1 is LGHDT and CDR2 is YNNKEL (reference sequence). Losses at the gene ends were 3 bases for V and 8 bases for J; bases not matched to a gene: 8. The CDR3 region has the DNA TGTGCCAGCAGCCAGCGCCCGGGACAGGGCCAGCAGTACGTC. Protein sequence: CASSQRPGQGQQYV.

The gene calls are TRBV2 and TRBJ2-7, with a weak D call TRBD1 (6 bases). Per germline, CDR1 SNHLY and CDR2 FYNNEI. The CDR3 sequence is 13 residues long. V gave up 4 bases and J gave up 5 bases, with 12 bases separating them. The CDR3 protein is CASSVQGIHEQYV. The CDR3 DNA sequence: TGTGCCAGCAGTGTTCAGGGGATACACGAGCAGTACGTC.

The J gene is TRBJ1-2, the V gene TRBV7-2; D is uncertain. The CDR3 length is 11 residues. The V gene's germline CDR1 is SGHTA and CDR2 FQGNSA. The germline V and J ends were trimmed by 2 bases and 5 bases, with 3 bases remaining between them. The CDR3 here is CASSLQYGYTF. For the CDR3, the DNA is TGTGCCAGCAGCTTACAGTATGGCTACACCTTC.

The chain joins TRBV28 to TRBJ2-6, with 7 bases aligning to TRBD2. Germline V gene lookup returns CDR1 MDHEN and CDR2 SYDVKM. CDR3 length: 15 amino acids. The V gene end was trimmed by 8 bases and the J gene end by 2 bases; junction bases not matched to a gene: 6. The CDR3 sequence: CASGRGGTGANVLTF. The CDR3 bases are TGTGCCAGCGGTAGGGGAGGGACTGGGGCCAACGTCCTGACTTTC.

The chain uses TRBV5-1 and TRBJ2-3; tentative D call: TRBD2 (5 bases). The CDR3 covers 14 residues. Trimming removed 4 bases at V and 2 bases at J, with 11 bases between. The germline gives CDR1 SGHRS, CDR2 YFSETQ. The CDR3 region is CASSPWTDTDTQYF. The CDR3 bases are TGCGCCAGCAGCCCTTGGACTGACACAGATACGCAGTATTTT. Variable domain in full (rest from reference TRBV5-1 and TRBJ2-3): KAGVTQTPRYLIKTRGQQVTLSCSPISGHRSVSWYQQTPGQGLQFLFEYFSETQRNKGNFPGRFSGRQFSNSRSEMNVSTLELGDSALYLCASSPWTDTDTQYFGPGTRLTVL.

The chain joins TRBV24-1 to TRBJ1-4; the D is unclear. The CDR3 is 15 amino acids. V was shortened by 3 bases and J by 6 bases, with 13 bases between the two germline ends. Germline V gene data show CDR1 as KGHDR and CDR2 as SFDVKD. As DNA, the CDR3 is TGTGCCACCAGTGATCCCGGAGCGGCGGATGAAAAACTGTTTTTT. Residues: CATSDPGAADEKLFF.

The rearrangement links TRBV28 to TRBJ1-6; D is possibly TRBD1 (5 bases). The V gene's germline CDR1 is MDHEN and CDR2 SYDVKM. This CDR3 has 13 amino acids. V was shortened by 5 bases and J by 6 bases, with 8 bases between the two germline ends. This CDR3 is CASSIDSNSPLHF. CDR3 nucleotides: TGTGCCAGCAGTATCGACAGTAATTCACCCCTCCACTTT.

The chain has TRBV27 and TRBJ1-1, with 7 positions matching TRBD1. The CDR3 has 15 residues. CDR1 is MNHEY and CDR2 is SMNVEV in the germline V gene (reference sequence). V trimming: 5 bases; J trimming: 6 bases; junction bases outside the gene matches: 12. The CDR3 DNA follows: TGTGCCAGCAGTATCTCTCCAGGGGGAATCGCTGAAGCTTTCTTT. Amino acids: CASSISPGGIAEAFF.

This clone was detected a few times. This specimen includes other DNA sequences encoding the same CDR3. The chain has TRBV27 and TRBJ1-2; TRBD1 is a possible D gene (5 bases). The length of the CDR3 is 14 residues. From germline, CDR1 is MNHEY and CDR2 SMNVEV (reference sequence). The V end was cut by 8 bases, the J end by 4 bases, with 17 bases between. This CDR3 reads CASRPTGGIYGYTF. The CDR3 coding sequence is TGTGCCAGCCGACCCACTGGGGGGATCTATGGCTACACCTTC.

This clone turned up a few times. The chain employs TRBV4-2 and TRBJ2-1, with a possible D match to TRBD2 (5 bases). The germline gives CDR1 LGHNA, CDR2 YNFKEQ. This CDR3 has 15 amino acids. The germline V and J ends were trimmed by 0 bases and 6 bases, with 12 bases remaining between them. CDR3: CASSQEGDYINEQFF. The CDR3, as DNA: TGTGCCAGCAGCCAAGAAGGAGACTACATCAATGAGCAGTTCTTC.

The V gene is TRBV18, the J gene TRBJ1-5; D not resolved. The V gene lost 5 bases and the J gene lost 3 bases, with 11 bases spanning the gap. The germline V gene encodes CDR1 KGHSH and CDR2 LQKENI. This CDR3 region has 14 residues. This chain's CDR3 is CASSNLQNNQPQHF. In nucleotides, the CDR3 is TGTGCCAGCTCAAATCTACAGAACAATCAGCCCCAGCATTTT.